A single sample gave rise to the 16 T cell receptor beta chains below, sequenced in a study of blood T cell repertoires in COVID-19. Assay: immunoSEQ multiplex PCR; the TCRdb copy retains only in-frame clones and omits some. The table has about 500,000 clones, 75% to 90% seen once; the top ten hold under 0.75%. Specimen: PBMCs or T cells enriched from blood (not recorded which). The receptors were sampled from a woman aged 18-30 years who had recovered from COVID-19.

The rearrangement uses TRBV5-1 and TRBJ2-7, with 8 bases fitting TRBD1. CDR3 size: 14 residues. Germline V lookup: CDR1 SGHRS, CDR2 YFSETQ. J was trimmed by 5 bases and V by 0 bases; bases with no gene match: 4. CDR3 nucleotide sequence: TGCGCCAGCAGCTTGGGACAGGGGTTGGACGAGCAGTACTTC. Protein product: CASSLGQGLDEQYF.

V is TRBV6-2 or TRBV6-3 and J is TRBJ1-1; D perhaps matches TRBD1 (6 bases). V lost 0 bases to trimming and J lost 0 bases, with 26 bases between them. The CDR3 spans 21 residues. Germline V gene lookup returns CDR1 MNHEY and CDR2 SVGEGT. The CDR3 nucleotides are TGTGCCAGCAGTTACTCGATTTACGGGGGGCCAATTCAAGGAATGAACACTGAAGCTTTCTTT. It encodes CASSYSIYGGPIQGMNTEAFF.

This rearrangement joins TRBV30 to TRBJ2-5; 14 bases match TRBD2. Germline values: CDR1 GTSNPN, CDR2 SVGIG (reference sequence). The CDR3 is made up of 15 amino acids. With 1 base clipped from V and 4 bases from J, the junction kept 2 bases outside the gene matches. The DNA of the CDR3 is TGTGCCTGGAGTGGGACTAGCGGGGGGCCAGAGACCCAGTACTTC. Its translation: CAWSGTSGGPETQYF.

This rearrangement joins TRBV7-8 to TRBJ1-5, with D hard to call. The ends were cut back, 4 bases at V and 4 bases at J, with 20 bases in the middle. Germline assignment: CDR1 SGHVS and CDR2 FQNEAQ. The CDR3 contains 17 residues. The CDR3 DNA reads as TGTGCCAGCAGCTCCAGTTCGCCAAACAGTCAGAATCAGCCCCAGCATTTT. It encodes CASSSSSPNSQNQPQHF.

The chain employs TRBV19 and TRBJ2-7; the D gene is possibly TRBD2 (6 bases). Germline V gives CDR1 LNHDA, CDR2 SQIVND (reference sequence). The CDR3 length is 14 residues. V lost 3 bases and J 5 bases, leaving 14 bases between the germline ends. CDR3 region: CASSIGGEVNEQYF. Written as DNA, the CDR3 is TGTGCCAGTAGTATCGGAGGGGAAGTTAACGAGCAGTACTTC.

The chain is built from TRBV7-2 and TRBJ1-2, with 8 bases lining up with TRBD1. This CDR3 contains 15 residues. Germline assignment: CDR1 SGHTA and CDR2 FQGNSA. V trimming: 3 bases; J trimming: 4 bases; junction bases outside the gene matches: 7. The CDR3 loop is CASSFRQGSAYGYTF. In nucleotides, the CDR3 is TGTGCCAGCAGCTTTCGACAGGGGAGTGCCTATGGCTACACCTTC.

The chain employs TRBV4-1 and TRBJ1-6, with TRBD1 identical over 10 bases. Germline values: CDR1 MGHRA, CDR2 YSYEKL. This CDR3 has 15 amino acids. J was trimmed by 13 bases and V by 0 bases; bases with no gene match: 6. CDR3 nucleotides: TGCGCCAGCAGCCAAGAGACAGGGGGCTTGGCCCCCCTCCACTTT. Translation gives CASSQETGGLAPLHF.

This clone was observed once. The genes are TRBV19 and TRBJ1-5, with 7 bases that match TRBD1. The CDR3 is 15 amino acids. Germline V CDR1 and CDR2: LNHDA, SQIVND (reference sequence). V lost 5 bases and J lost 6; bases outside the gene matches: 10. The chain's CDR3 is CASSPGQVGGQPQHF. The DNA of the CDR3 is TGTGCCAGTAGTCCCGGACAGGTGGGAGGTCAGCCCCAGCATTTT.

This clone was detected only once. This sequence joins TRBV2 and TRBJ2-5; D remains unclear. Trimming removed 2 bases from V and 5 bases from J, with 9 bases in between. Germline V gives CDR1 SNHLY, CDR2 FYNNEI. The CDR3 covers 13 residues. The CDR3 nucleotides read TGTGCCAGCAGTGAAAACAGCCGGGAGACCCAGTACTTC. Its translation is CASSENSRETQYF.

This clone was picked up a small number of times. V gene TRBV11-2 combines with J gene TRBJ1-4, with D possibly TRBD1 on 6 matching bases. The CDR3 runs to 15 residues. Trimming removed 0 bases at V and 4 bases at J, with 9 bases between. Germline assignment: CDR1 SGHAT and CDR2 FQNNGV. CDR3 DNA sequence: TGTGCCAGCAGCTTAGAAACAGGGTTTAATGAAAAACTGTTTTTT. Translation: CASSLETGFNEKLFF. The full variable domain, with the rest looked up from reference TRBV11-2 and TRBJ1-4, is EAGVAQSPRYKIIEKRQSVAFWCNPISGHATLYWYQQILGQGPKLLIQFQNNGVVDDSQLPKDRFSAERLKGVDSTLKIQPAKLEDSAVYLCASSLETGFNEKLFFGSGTQLSVL.

The chain links TRBV27 to TRBJ1-2, with TRBD1 identical over 8 bases. The V segment lost 6 bases and the J segment 4 bases; nucleotides outside the gene matches: 10. CDR3 length equals 15 residues. CDR1 MNHEY and CDR2 SMNVEV come from the germline V gene (reference sequence). The CDR3 DNA follows: TGTGCCAGCAGCCCGGTTGACAGGGGACTCTATGGCTACACCTTC. Its translation is CASSPVDRGLYGYTF.

V is TRBV24-1 and J is TRBJ2-7; possible D gene TRBD1, 5 bases. The ends were cut back, 3 bases at V and 5 bases at J, with 16 bases in the middle. The CDR3 spans 15 residues. CDR1 and CDR2 (germline): KGHDR, SFDVKD. The CDR3 is CATSDGGAGYNEQYF. The CDR3, as DNA: TGTGCCACCAGTGATGGTGGGGCAGGGTATAACGAGCAGTACTTC.

The chain joins TRBV24-1 to TRBJ1-1, with TRBD1 matching 10 bases. V was clipped by 3 bases and J by 3 bases; unmatched bases: 9. Germline V gene sequence: CDR1 KGHDR, CDR2 SFDVKD. The CDR3 spans 17 residues. The DNA of the CDR3 is TGTGCCACCAGTGATCGGGACAGGGGTACGATCTACACTGAAGCTTTCTTT. Its protein product is CATSDRDRGTIYTEAFF.

The rearrangement joins TRBV5-4 to TRBJ1-1, with 8 bases aligning to TRBD1. V shed 3 bases and J 10 bases; nucleotides not matched to a gene: 2. The length of the CDR3 is 11 residues. Germline CDR1 SGHNT, CDR2 YYREEE (reference sequence). The CDR3 DNA follows: TGTGCCAGCAGCTCTGGGACAGGAGCTTTCTTT. This encodes CASSSGTGAFF.

The V call is TRBV5-1, the J call TRBJ2-5; a weak D match, TRBD1 (5 bases). This CDR3 region has 16 residues. V lost 4 bases and J 4 bases, leaving 20 bases between the germline ends. Germline assignment: CDR1 SGHRS and CDR2 YFSETQ. The CDR3 spells CASSAIGHGQGETQYF. Here the CDR3 DNA reads TGCGCCAGCAGCGCAATTGGCCACGGACAAGGAGAGACCCAGTACTTC. Drawing the rest from reference TRBV5-1 and TRBJ2-5, the complete variable domain is KAGVTQTPRYLIKTRGQQVTLSCSPISGHRSVSWYQQTPGQGLQFLFEYFSETQRNKGNFPGRFSGRQFSNSRSEMNVSTLELGDSALYLCASSAIGHGQGETQYFGPGTRLLVL.

The table lists this clone with a count of one. CDR3 loop: CASQPWGQTPEQYF. The DNA for the CDR3 is TGTGCTAGTCAGCCATGGGGACAAACCCCCGAGCAGTACTTC. The chain links TRBV12-5 to TRBJ2-7; the D gene is possibly TRBD1 (6 bases). The CDR3 consists of 14 residues. V was shortened by 8 bases and J by 6 bases, with 20 bases between the two germline ends. Germline-derived CDR1 and CDR2 are LGHNT and FRNRAP.